This T cell receptor (beta chain) stems from a study of T cell responses to AZD1222 COVID-19 vaccine. Trimming removed 5 bases from V and 2 bases from J, with 12 bases in between. The CDR3 covers 14 residues. Germline values: CDR1 SEHNR, CDR2 FQNEAQ (reference sequence). Study results and limitations: There were vaccine-associated CD4 TCRs across spike, dominant at 160-218 and 743-854. Donors, mostly white British, included more females; clonal diversity was possibly underestimated.

Notes on this clone: Its antigen is as yet unknown.

Clones were sequenced by immunoSEQ multiplex PCR, and TCRdb holds only the in-frame ones, with some missing. The sample shows 200,000 to 250,000 clones, about 93% of them seen only once. The gene calls are TRBV7-9 and TRBJ1-1, with D uncertain. This sequence was found in an adult in good health. The sequences come from peripheral blood, collected on day 0 of MenACWY control vaccination. CDR3 residues: CASSRRGGNTEAFF. CDR3 DNA: TGTGCCAGCAGCCGACGGGGTGGAAACACTGAAGCTTTCTTT.